This TCR beta chain was sequenced for a study of T cell responses to AZD1222 COVID-19 vaccine. This CDR3 contains 14 residues. Looked up from germline, CDR1 is LGHNT and CDR2 is FRNRAP. Trimming cost V 4 bases and J 5 bases, with 14 bases left between them. Clones were read by immunoSEQ multiplex PCR, and TCRdb kept only the in-frame ones, dropping some. The sample consists of roughly 54,000 clones, about 89% of them appearing once. Here the sequenced sample was peripheral blood, taken 28 days after the second AZD1222 dose. The receptor comes from an adult who received the AZD1222 COVID-19 vaccine. The genes are TRBV12-5 and TRBJ1-1; D is uncertain. The CDR3 loop is CASGSPIGGTEAFF. The CDR3 coding sequence is TGTGCTAGTGGTTCCCCGATCGGAGGGACTGAAGCTTTCTTT.